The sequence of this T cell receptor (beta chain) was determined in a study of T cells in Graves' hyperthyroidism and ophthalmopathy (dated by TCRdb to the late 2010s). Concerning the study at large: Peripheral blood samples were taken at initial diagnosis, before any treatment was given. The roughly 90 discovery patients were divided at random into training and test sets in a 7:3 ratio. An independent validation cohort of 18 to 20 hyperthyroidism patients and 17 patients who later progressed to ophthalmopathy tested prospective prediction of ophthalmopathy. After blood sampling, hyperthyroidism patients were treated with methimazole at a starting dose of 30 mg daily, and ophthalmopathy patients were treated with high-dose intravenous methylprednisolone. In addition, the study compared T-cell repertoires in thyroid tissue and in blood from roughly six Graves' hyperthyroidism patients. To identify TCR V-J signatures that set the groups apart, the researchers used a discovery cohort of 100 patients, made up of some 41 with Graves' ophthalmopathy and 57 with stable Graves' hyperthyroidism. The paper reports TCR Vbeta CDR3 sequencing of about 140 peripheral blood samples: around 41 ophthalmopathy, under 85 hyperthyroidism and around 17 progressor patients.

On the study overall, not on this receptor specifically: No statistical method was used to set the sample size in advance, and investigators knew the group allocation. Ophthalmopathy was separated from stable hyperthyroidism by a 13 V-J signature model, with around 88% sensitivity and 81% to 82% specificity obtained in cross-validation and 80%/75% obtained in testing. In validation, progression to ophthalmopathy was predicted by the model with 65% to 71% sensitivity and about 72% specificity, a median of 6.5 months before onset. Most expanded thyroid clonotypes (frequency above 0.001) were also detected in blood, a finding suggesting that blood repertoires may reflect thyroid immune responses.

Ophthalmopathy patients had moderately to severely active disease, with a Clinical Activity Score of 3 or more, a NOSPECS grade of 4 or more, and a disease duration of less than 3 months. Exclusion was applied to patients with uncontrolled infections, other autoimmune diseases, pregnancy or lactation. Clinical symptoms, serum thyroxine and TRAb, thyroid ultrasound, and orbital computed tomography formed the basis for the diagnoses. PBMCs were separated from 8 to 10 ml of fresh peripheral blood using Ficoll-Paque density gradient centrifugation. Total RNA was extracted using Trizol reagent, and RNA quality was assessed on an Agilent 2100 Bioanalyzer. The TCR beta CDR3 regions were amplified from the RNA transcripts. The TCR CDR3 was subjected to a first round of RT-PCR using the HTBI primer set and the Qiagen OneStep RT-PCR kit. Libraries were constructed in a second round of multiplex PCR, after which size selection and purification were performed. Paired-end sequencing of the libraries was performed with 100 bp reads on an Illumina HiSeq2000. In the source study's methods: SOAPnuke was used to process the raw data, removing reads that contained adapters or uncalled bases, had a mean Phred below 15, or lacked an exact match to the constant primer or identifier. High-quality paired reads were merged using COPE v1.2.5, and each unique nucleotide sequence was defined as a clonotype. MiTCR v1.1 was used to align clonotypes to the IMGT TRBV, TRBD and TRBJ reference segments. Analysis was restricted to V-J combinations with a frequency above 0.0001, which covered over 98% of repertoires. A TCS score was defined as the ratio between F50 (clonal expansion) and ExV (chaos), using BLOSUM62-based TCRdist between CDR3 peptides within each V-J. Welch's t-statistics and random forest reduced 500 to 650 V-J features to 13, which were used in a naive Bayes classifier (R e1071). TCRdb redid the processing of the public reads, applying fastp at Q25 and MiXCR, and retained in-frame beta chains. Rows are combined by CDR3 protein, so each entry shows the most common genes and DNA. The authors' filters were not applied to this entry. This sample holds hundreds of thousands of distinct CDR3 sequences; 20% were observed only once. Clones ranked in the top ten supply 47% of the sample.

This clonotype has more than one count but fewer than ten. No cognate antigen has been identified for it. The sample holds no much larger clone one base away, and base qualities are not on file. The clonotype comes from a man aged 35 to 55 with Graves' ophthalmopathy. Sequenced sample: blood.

The CDR3 loop reads CSARPLTDTQYF. The sequence in DNA is TGCAGTGCAAGACCCTTGACAGATACGCAGTATTTT. The V gene is TRBV20-1 and the J gene is TRBJ2-3, with the D gene not clear enough to name. Its CDR3 holds 12 amino acids, cysteine through phenylalanine. Just CDR3 DNA is preserved here, 36 bases in frame from base 1. Per the germline V gene (reference sequence), DFQATT is the CDR1 and SNEGSKA is the CDR2. Trimming at the junction amounts to 6 bases on V and 3 bases on J, and the germline ends lie 10 bases apart.